Following are 8 T cell receptor beta chains from one sample sequenced in a study of CDR3 diversity in severe acne. TCRdb re-called the PCR reads through MiXCR, storing one row per CDR3 protein. The sample contains roughly 81,000 distinct CDR3 sequences, around 50% of which appear only once. Sequencing used blood. The receptors shown here come from a male donor in good health, serving as a control.

This clonotype was picked up a small number of times. This chain uses TRBV29-1 with TRBJ1-1; D ambiguous. V lost 7 bases to trimming and J lost 11 bases, with 14 bases between them. This CDR3 contains 10 residues. CDR1 SQVTM and CDR2 ANQGSEA come from the germline V gene. The CDR3 DNA sequence: TGCAGCGCCGCAGACAAGGACGCTTTCTTT. Encoded protein: CSAADKDAFF.

This clonotype came up a few times. V is TRBV6-5 and J is TRBJ1-5; D not certain. Germline CDR1 is MNHEY and CDR2 is SVGAGI. V lost 4 bases to trimming and J lost 9 bases, with 13 bases between them. The CDR3 length is 13 residues. CDR3 sequence (DNA): TGTGCCAGCAGTTTTAGAGGAGCGCGGCCCCAGCATTTT. Translation: CASSFRGARPQHF.

This chain joins TRBV25-1 and TRBJ1-5; no definite D call. Germline V lookup: CDR1 MGHDK, CDR2 SYGVNS. CDR3 length: 15 residues. Trimming removed 6 bases from V and 2 bases from J, with 14 bases in between. CDR3 sequence reads: CASSVGTVGNQPQHF. CDR3 nucleotide sequence: TGTGCCAGCAGCGTAGGAACAGTTGGCAATCAGCCCCAGCATTTT. The full variable domain, completed using reference TRBV25-1 and TRBJ1-5, is EADIYQTPRYLVIGTGKKITLECSQTMGHDKMYWYQQDPGMELHLIHYSYGVNSTEKGDLSSESTVSRIRTEHFPLTLESARPSHTSQYLCASSVGTVGNQPQHFGDGTRLSIL.

The chain employs TRBV2 and TRBJ2-5, with D possibly TRBD1 on 6 matching bases. The CDR3 extends over 12 amino acids. Trimming removed 8 bases from V and 4 bases from J, with 11 bases in between. Germline CDR1 is SNHLY and CDR2 is FYNNEI. CDR3 sequence reads: CASRDNTETQYF. In DNA, the CDR3 is TGTGCCAGCCGGGACAACACAGAGACCCAGTACTTC.

This clonotype was seen a few times. V usage is TRBV19 and J usage is TRBJ1-1; possibly TRBD1 for D (5 bases). The ends were cut back, 4 bases at V and 7 bases at J, with 10 bases in the middle. This CDR3 spans 12 amino acids. Germline V gives CDR1 LNHDA, CDR2 SQIVND (reference sequence). For the CDR3, the DNA is TGTGCCAGTAGTAGGAGGGGCTTTGAAGCTTTCTTT. Its translation is CASSRRGFEAFF.

This clonotype was seen many times. V and J are TRBV5-1 and TRBJ2-1; perhaps TRBD2 as D (6 bases). V was clipped by 4 bases and J by 3 bases, with 14 bases between them. The CDR3 spans 15 residues. Germline lookup yields CDR1 SGHRS and CDR2 YFSETQ. The CDR3 is CASSPGWGLYNEQFF. In nucleotides, the CDR3 is TGCGCCAGCAGCCCGGGATGGGGACTCTACAATGAGCAGTTCTTC.

The chain is built from TRBV7-3 and TRBJ2-2, with unresolved D. Trimming stripped 5 bases from V and 4 bases from J, with 8 bases between. Germline CDR1 and CDR2: SGHTA and FQGTGA. The CDR3 runs 13 residues. The CDR3 DNA reads as TGTGCCAGCAGCGCCCTTCCCACCGGGGAGCTGTTTTTT. Translated, it gives CASSALPTGELFF.

This clonotype was detected a few times. Mismatch with germline at one junction end may stem from a read error. The chain is built from TRBV7-2 and TRBJ1-5; 7 bases are a match to TRBD1. Germline V gene data show CDR1 as SGHTA and CDR2 as FQGNSA. The CDR3 contains 14 residues. The CDR3 sequence: CASSQPTGTGPQHF. Written as DNA, the CDR3 is TGCGCCAGCAGCCAGCCGACAGGGACCGGGCCCCAGCATTTT.